The subject of this entry is one T cell receptor (beta chain). V was clipped by 2 bases and J by 3 bases, with 5 bases between them. CDR3 size: 12 residues. The germline gives CDR1 WNHNN, CDR2 SYGVQD (reference sequence). This sample is drawn from a study of blood T cell repertoires in COVID-19. Study as a whole: Acute and convalescent COVID-19 samples came from the United States, Italy and Spain. Sample material is recorded as cDNA or gDNA derived from T cells, B-cell-depleted T cells, or PBMCs.

Measured with immunoSEQ multiplex PCR; TCRdb has only the in-frame clones, and not every one. The sample includes tens of thousands of clones, approximately 80% seen only once; the top ten take about 25%. This clonotype was sampled from a human donor in a cohort sampled during active COVID-19. Sequences were obtained from peripheral blood. The rearrangement joins TRBV10-1 to TRBJ2-7; possibly TRBD1 for D (5 bases). The CDR3 sequence: CASSETGYEQYF. The CDR3 coding sequence is TGCGCCAGCAGTGAGACAGGCTACGAGCAGTACTTC.